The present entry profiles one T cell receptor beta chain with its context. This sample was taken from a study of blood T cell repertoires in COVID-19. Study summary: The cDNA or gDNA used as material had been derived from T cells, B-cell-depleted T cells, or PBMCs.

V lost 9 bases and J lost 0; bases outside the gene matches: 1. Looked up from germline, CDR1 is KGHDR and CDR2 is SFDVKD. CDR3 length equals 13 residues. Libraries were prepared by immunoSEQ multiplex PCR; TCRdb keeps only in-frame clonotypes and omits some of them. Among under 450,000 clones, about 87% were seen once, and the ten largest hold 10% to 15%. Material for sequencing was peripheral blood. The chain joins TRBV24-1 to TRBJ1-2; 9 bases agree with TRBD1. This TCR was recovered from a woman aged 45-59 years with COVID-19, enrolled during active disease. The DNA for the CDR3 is TGTGCCACCGGGACAGGGTCTAACTATGGCTACACCTTC. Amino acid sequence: CATGTGSNYGYTF.